Each of the 29 T cell receptor beta chains below was sequenced from the same sample in a study of T-cell reconstitution after alpha-beta-depleted transplantation in children. Using unique molecular identifiers, the investigators prepared the TCRbeta library. TCRdb recomputed calls from the PCR reads with MiXCR, one row per CDR3 protein. Among hundreds of thousands of distinct CDR3 sequences listed, over 10% were seen once. The sequenced sample was PBMCs, mostly from graft donor cells, obtained 360 days after TCRalphabeta/CD19-depleted stem cell transplant. The receptors originated from a male patient younger than 18 who had a stem cell transplant for acute myeloid leukemia, so the T cells may come from the graft donor.

The chain has TRBV6-5 and TRBJ2-1, with a tentative D call TRBD1 (7 bases). V gave up 2 bases and J gave up 3 bases, with 11 bases separating them. Germline values: CDR1 MNHEY, CDR2 SVGAGI. The CDR3 runs to 15 residues. CDR3 DNA: TGTGCCAGCAGTTACCGCGGGACAGTCTACAATGAGCAGTTCTTC. This codes for CASSYRGTVYNEQFF.

This clonotype was detected a few times. The chain combines TRBV21-1 with TRBJ2-7. TRBV21-1 is classified as a pseudogene. This CDR3 region has 14 residues. The CDR3 is CASSKKAGSNEQYF. The CDR3 nucleotides are TGTGCCAGCAGCAAAAAGGCAGGTTCTAACGAGCAGTACTTC.

CDR3 residues: CASSLDRGRNTEAFF. DNA of the CDR3: TGTGCCAGCAGCCTCGACAGGGGTCGGAACACTGAAGCTTTCTTT. The chain is built from TRBV7-9 and TRBJ1-1, with 8 positions matching TRBD1. Germline CDR1 SEHNR, CDR2 FQNEAQ (reference sequence). This CDR3 contains 15 residues. V trimming: 5 bases; J trimming: 1 base; junction bases outside the gene matches: 6.

In this sample, this clonotype turned up many times. The V and J genes are TRBV3-1 and TRBJ2-5; 8 nucleotides line up with TRBD2. J gave up 5 bases and V 0 bases, and 5 bases lay outside the gene matches. The CDR3 runs 15 residues. Germline assignment: CDR1 LGHDT and CDR2 YNNKEL (reference sequence). The CDR3 sequence is CASSQEAGAAETQYF. Written as DNA, the CDR3 is TGTGCCAGCAGCCAAGAAGCGGGAGCCGCGGAGACCCAGTACTTC.

V usage is TRBV11-2 and J usage is TRBJ2-5; D call uncertain. The CDR3 runs to 15 residues. The germline gives CDR1 SGHAT, CDR2 FQNNGV. The V end was cut by 2 bases, the J end by 4 bases, with 14 bases between. CDR3 coding DNA: TGTGCCAGCAGCTTATTTCCTCAACTCCGAGAGACCCAGTACTTC. Its protein product is CASSLFPQLRETQYF.

This clonotype turned up a few times. The rearrangement links TRBV28 to TRBJ2-4, with 8 positions matching TRBD1. From germline, CDR1 is MDHEN and CDR2 SYDVKM. J was trimmed by 9 bases and V by 5 bases; bases with no gene match: 12. There are 15 residues in the CDR3. CDR3 protein: CASSADRAVFGIQYF. CDR3 sequence (DNA): TGTGCCAGCAGTGCGGACAGGGCTGTATTTGGCATTCAGTACTTC.

This clonotype was found a few times. The chain carries TRBV18 and TRBJ2-2; D remains ambiguous. V was trimmed by 1 base and J by 1 base, leaving 7 bases between them. The CDR3 consists of 15 residues. Per germline, CDR1 KGHSH and CDR2 LQKENI. This chain's CDR3 is CASSPRGVNTGELFF. The CDR3 bases are TGTGCCAGCTCACCACGGGGTGTGAACACCGGGGAGCTGTTTTTT.

This clonotype appeared a few times. The gene calls are TRBV7-4 and TRBJ2-7; D not resolved. V was clipped by 1 base and J by 3 bases, with 7 bases between them. The CDR3 is made up of 13 amino acids. Germline values: CDR1 SGHVT, CDR2 SQSDAQ. The CDR3 nucleotides are TGTGCCAGCAGCTTAGAAAAGGTCTACGAGCAGTACTTC. Protein product: CASSLEKVYEQYF.

The chain links TRBV9 to TRBJ2-7, with D maybe TRBD2 (6 bases). The CDR3 runs 16 residues. V was shortened by 0 bases and J by 6 bases, with 19 bases between the two germline ends. From germline, CDR1 is SGDLS and CDR2 YYNGEE. The CDR3 spells CASSVGRGGIQAEQYF. The CDR3 region has the DNA TGTGCCAGCAGCGTAGGTAGGGGCGGGATTCAAGCCGAGCAGTACTTC.

This clonotype was seen more than once but under ten times. This rearrangement joins TRBV28 to TRBJ2-1; TRBD2 agrees at 11 bases. The CDR3 is 14 amino acids. Trimming cost V 6 bases and J 7 bases; bases outside gene matches: 5. Germline CDR1 reads MDHEN; CDR2 reads SYDVKM. This CDR3 is CASSTSGSLNEQFF. CDR3 coding DNA: TGTGCCAGCAGCACTAGCGGGAGTTTGAATGAGCAGTTCTTC. The full variable domain, with the rest looked up from reference TRBV28 and TRBJ2-1, is DVKVTQSSRYLVKRTGEKVFLECVQDMDHENMFWYRQDPGLGLRLIYFSYDVKMKEKGDIPEGYSVSREKKERFSLILESASTNQTSMYLCASSTSGSLNEQFFGPGTRLTVL.

This clonotype showed up just a few times. Written as DNA, the CDR3 is TGTGCCAGCAGTCCCCTTGAGGGCGATGAGCAGTTCTTC. Protein: CASSPLEGDEQFF. The V and J genes are TRBV28 and TRBJ2-1; D may be TRBD2 (5 bases). Germline values: CDR1 MDHEN, CDR2 SYDVKM. The length of the CDR3 is 13 residues. Trimming took off 5 bases at V and 8 bases at J, with 13 bases between the two ends.

DNA for the CDR3: TGTGCCAGCAGCTCCAGACTAGCGGGACTCACCGGGGAGCTGTTTTTT. The encoded protein is CASSSRLAGLTGELFF. The gene calls are TRBV5-4 and TRBJ2-2; 11 positions agree with TRBD2. The V gene end was trimmed by 3 bases and the J gene end by 4 bases; junction bases not matched to a gene: 5. CDR1 is SGHNT, CDR2 YYREEE, per germline (reference sequence). The CDR3 is 16 amino acids.

This clonotype was counted only a few times. V usage is TRBV12-3 or TRBV12-4 and J usage is TRBJ2-2; D gene uncertain. The CDR3 has 15 amino acids. Between the trimmed V and J ends, which lost 6 bases and 1 base, there was a span of 12 bases. The CDR3 here is CASSTWQGNTGELFF. CDR3 DNA sequence: TGTGCCAGCAGCACTTGGCAAGGGAACACCGGGGAGCTGTTTTTT.

This clonotype turned up a few times. This chain links TRBV29-1 with TRBJ1-2, with D possibly being TRBD1 (5 bases). Germline CDR1 and CDR2: SQVTM and ANQGSEA. V shed 4 bases and J shed 6 bases, with 6 bases lying between them. The CDR3 contains 10 residues. The CDR3 sequence is CSVAGHGYTF. CDR3 bases: TGCAGCGTTGCAGGGCATGGCTACACCTTC.

This clonotype was seen repeatedly, ten times or more. The rearrangement joins TRBV4-3 to TRBJ2-5; 7 bases match TRBD1. The V gene end was trimmed by 0 bases and the J gene end by 0 bases; junction bases not matched to a gene: 7. The CDR3 is 17 residues long. The V gene's germline CDR1 is LGHNA and CDR2 YSLEER. DNA for the CDR3: TGCGCCAGCAGCCAAGATAGAGGGGGCCAGTACCAAGAGACCCAGTACTTC. Its protein is CASSQDRGGQYQETQYF.

This clonotype was observed at least ten times. The chain employs TRBV12-3 or TRBV12-4 and TRBJ2-1, with D maybe TRBD2 (5 bases). Trimming removed 5 bases from V and 12 bases from J, with 11 bases in between. The CDR3 extends over 11 amino acids. CDR3 sequence: CASSPSEGQFF. CDR3 in DNA: TGTGCCAGCAGTCCTTCCGAGGGGCAGTTCTTC.

The table lists this clonotype with many counts. The V and J genes are TRBV28 and TRBJ2-7, with 11 bases aligning to TRBD1. Germline CDR1 reads MDHEN; CDR2 reads SYDVKM. The CDR3 loop spans 14 amino acids. V lost 6 bases, J lost 0 bases, and 1 base stayed unmatched. The CDR3 DNA sequence: TGTGCCAGCAGGGGGACAGGGGGCTCCTACGAGCAGTACTTC. Translating gives CASRGTGGSYEQYF.

The genes are TRBV20-1 and TRBJ2-5; D is possibly TRBD2 (7 bases). Germline CDR1 is DFQATT and CDR2 is SNEGSKA (reference sequence). The CDR3 loop spans 15 amino acids. V was trimmed by 6 bases and J by 2 bases, leaving 19 bases between them. The DNA for the CDR3 is TGCAGTGCCGATTGGGCGGGGGCGATACAAGAGACCCAGTACTTC. Translation: CSADWAGAIQETQYF.

This clonotype was seen a handful of times. This chain uses TRBV11-1 with TRBJ1-1; D remains ambiguous. The germline V gene encodes CDR1 SGHAT and CDR2 FQDESV (reference sequence). The CDR3 is 19 residues long. Trimming removed 5 bases at V and 0 bases at J, with 25 bases between. The CDR3 loop is CASSNTVTGIPRMNTEAFF. The CDR3 DNA reads TGTGCCAGCAGCAACACCGTCACGGGGATACCCCGAATGAACACTGAAGCTTTCTTT. Together with reference TRBV11-1 and TRBJ1-1, the CDR3 gives the full variable domain: EAEVAQSPRYKITEKSQAVAFWCDPISGHATLYWYRQILGQGPELLVQFQDESVVDDSQLPKDRFSAERLKGVDSTLKIQPAELGDSAMYLCASSNTVTGIPRMNTEAFFGQGTRLTVV.

This clonotype was counted many times. The rearrangement uses TRBV7-2 and TRBJ2-3; 10 nucleotides line up with TRBD2. With V trimmed by 5 bases and J by 2 bases, 7 bases remained unmatched. The germline CDR1 and CDR2 sequences are SGHTA and FQGNSA. The CDR3 covers 16 residues. CDR3 nucleotides: TGTGCCAGCAGCACGGGACTAGCGCCGACCACAGATACGCAGTATTTT. Translating gives CASSTGLAPTTDTQYF. The full variable domain, rest sourced from reference TRBV7-2 and TRBJ2-3, is GAGVSQSPSNKVTEKGKDVELRCDPISGHTALYWYRQSLGQGLEFLIYFQGNSAPDKSGLPSDRFSAERTGGSVSTLTIQRTQQEDSAVYLCASSTGLAPTTDTQYFGPGTRLTVL.

This clonotype was seen more than once but under ten times. The chain is built from TRBV9 and TRBJ2-7; 12 positions match TRBD2. Trimming at V came to 3 bases and at J to 0 bases, leaving 7 bases not matched to a gene. CDR1 and CDR2 (germline): SGDLS, YYNGEE. CDR3 length equals 17 residues. In nucleotides, the CDR3 is TGTGCCAGCAGCGCCGGACTAGCGGGATGGAGCTCCTACGAGCAGTACTTC. As protein: CASSAGLAGWSSYEQYF. Full variable domain (missing parts from reference TRBV9 and TRBJ2-7): DSGVTQTPKHLITATGQRVTLRCSPRSGDLSVYWYQQSLDQGLQFLIQYYNGEERAKGNILERFSAQQFPDLHSELNLSSLELGDSALYFCASSAGLAGWSSYEQYFGPGTRLTVT.

The chain couples TRBV29-1 to TRBJ2-2; tentative D call: TRBD2 (5 bases). The CDR3 length is 14 residues. CDR1 is SQVTM, CDR2 ANQGSEA, per germline. Trimming left V 6 bases short and J 4 bases short, with 15 bases between. CDR3: CSVLFSGVTGELFF. The CDR3 DNA sequence: TGCAGCGTCCTTTTCTCCGGGGTCACCGGGGAGCTGTTTTTT.

Only a few counts were recorded for this clonotype. The chain has TRBV11-2 and TRBJ2-3, with TRBD2 identical over 14 bases. Trimming removed 8 bases from V and 4 bases from J; junction bases left unmatched: 23. The CDR3 extends over 21 amino acids. From germline, CDR1 is SGHAT and CDR2 FQNNGV. The chain's CDR3 is CASSLDVPLKGLAGAADTQYF. Here the CDR3 DNA reads TGTGCCAGCTCCCTCGATGTGCCCCTGAAGGGACTAGCGGGAGCGGCAGATACGCAGTATTTT.

Here the CDR3 reads CSVEVGLPLYGYTF. Written as DNA, the CDR3 is TGCAGCGTTGAGGTCGGACTTCCACTCTATGGCTACACCTTC. This rearrangement joins TRBV29-1 to TRBJ1-2; D remains unclear. The germline V gene encodes CDR1 SQVTM and CDR2 ANQGSEA. The CDR3 consists of 14 residues. The germline V and J ends were trimmed by 3 bases and 4 bases, with 15 bases remaining between them.

This clonotype was found a few times. The V gene is TRBV12-3 or TRBV12-4, the J gene TRBJ2-7; 7 bases map to TRBD1. The length of the CDR3 is 14 residues. Losses at the gene ends were 5 bases for V and 4 bases for J; bases not matched to a gene: 8. Here the CDR3 reads CASSIQGTPYEQYF. Written as DNA, the CDR3 is TGTGCCAGCAGTATACAGGGGACGCCATACGAGCAGTACTTC.

This rearrangement joins TRBV20-1 to TRBJ2-1; no clear D. Germline assignment: CDR1 DFQATT and CDR2 SNEGSKA (reference sequence). V lost 5 bases to trimming and J lost 3 bases, with 14 bases between them. This CDR3 contains 14 residues. The chain's CDR3 is CSAETFGVYNEQFF. CDR3 DNA: TGCAGTGCTGAAACTTTCGGCGTCTACAATGAGCAGTTCTTC.

This clonotype showed up many times. The chain joins TRBV20-1 to TRBJ2-7; 9 positions agree with TRBD1. Germline CDR1 is DFQATT and CDR2 is SNEGSKA (reference sequence). The CDR3 runs 14 residues. V gave up 3 bases and J gave up 2 bases; unmatched junction bases: 5. CDR3 sequence (DNA): TGCAGTGCTAGGCCGGGACAGGGAACCTACGAGCAGTACTTC. Amino acid sequence: CSARPGQGTYEQYF.

This clonotype was seen only a few times. This chain joins TRBV20-1 and TRBJ2-1; 8 bases match TRBD2. Germline V gene lookup returns CDR1 DFQATT and CDR2 SNEGSKA (reference sequence). V lost 3 bases, J lost 7 bases, and 5 bases stayed unmatched. The CDR3 covers 13 residues. The CDR3 region has the DNA TGCAGTGCTAGGCGGGGGGAGTGGAATGAGCAGTTCTTC. This gives the protein CSARRGEWNEQFF.

This clonotype turned up a few times. The chain has TRBV6-5 and TRBJ2-5; 7 bases match TRBD1. Germline V gives CDR1 MNHEY, CDR2 SVGAGI. The CDR3 totals 14 residues. V shed 3 bases, J shed 5 bases, and the junction held 6 bases outside the gene matches. The CDR3 here is CASSYLGGRETQYF. CDR3 DNA sequence: TGTGCCAGCAGTTATCTAGGGGGCAGGGAGACCCAGTACTTC.